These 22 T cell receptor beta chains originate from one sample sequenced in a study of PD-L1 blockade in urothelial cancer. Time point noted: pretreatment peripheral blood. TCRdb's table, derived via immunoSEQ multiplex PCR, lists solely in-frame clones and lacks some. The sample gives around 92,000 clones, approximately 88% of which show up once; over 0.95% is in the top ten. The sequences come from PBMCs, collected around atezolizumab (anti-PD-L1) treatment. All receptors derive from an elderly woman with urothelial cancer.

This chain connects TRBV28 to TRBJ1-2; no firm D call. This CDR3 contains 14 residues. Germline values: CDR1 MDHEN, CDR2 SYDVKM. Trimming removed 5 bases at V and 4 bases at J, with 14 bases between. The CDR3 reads CASSNNPVSYGYTF. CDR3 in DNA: TGTGCCAGCAGTAACAACCCCGTCAGCTATGGCTACACCTTC.

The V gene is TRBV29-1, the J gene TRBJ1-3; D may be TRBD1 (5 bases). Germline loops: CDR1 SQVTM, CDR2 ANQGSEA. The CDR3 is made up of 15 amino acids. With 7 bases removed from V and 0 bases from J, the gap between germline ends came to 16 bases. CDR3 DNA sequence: TGCAGCGCCTCCGGAACAGGACGCTCTGGAAACACCATATATTTT. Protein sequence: CSASGTGRSGNTIYF.

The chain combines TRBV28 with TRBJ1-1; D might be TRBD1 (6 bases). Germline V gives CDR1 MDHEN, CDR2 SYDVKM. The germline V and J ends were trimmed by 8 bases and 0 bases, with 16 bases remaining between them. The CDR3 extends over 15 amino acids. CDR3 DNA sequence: TGTGCCAGCGATCCGGGACAAGTACTGAACACTGAAGCTTTCTTT. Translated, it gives CASDPGQVLNTEAFF.

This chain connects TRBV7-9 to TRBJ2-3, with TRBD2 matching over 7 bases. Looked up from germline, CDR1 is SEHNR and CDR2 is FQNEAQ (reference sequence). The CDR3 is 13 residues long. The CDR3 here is CAGGGSSTDTQYF. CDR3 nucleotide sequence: TGTGCTGGCGGGGGTTCAAGCACAGATACGCAGTATTTT.

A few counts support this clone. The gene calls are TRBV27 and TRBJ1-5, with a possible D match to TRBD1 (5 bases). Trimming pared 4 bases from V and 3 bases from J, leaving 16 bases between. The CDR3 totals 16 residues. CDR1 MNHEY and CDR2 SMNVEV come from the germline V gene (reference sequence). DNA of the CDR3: TGTGCCAGCAGTTCGATGTGGCAGGGTGACAATCAGCCCCAGCATTTT. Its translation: CASSSMWQGDNQPQHF.

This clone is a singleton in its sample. The CDR3 protein is CASKRGSPNEKLFF. The CDR3 DNA reads as TGTGCCAGCAAACGGGGGTCCCCTAATGAAAAACTGTTTTTT. The chain uses TRBV27 and TRBJ1-4; D may be TRBD1 (5 bases). The germline gives CDR1 MNHEY, CDR2 SMNVEV (reference sequence). V shed 7 bases and J shed 3 bases, with 12 bases lying between them. CDR3 length: 14 residues.

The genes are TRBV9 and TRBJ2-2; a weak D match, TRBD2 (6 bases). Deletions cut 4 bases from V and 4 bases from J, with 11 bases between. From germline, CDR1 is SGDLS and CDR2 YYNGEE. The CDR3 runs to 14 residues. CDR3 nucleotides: TGTGCCAGCAGCCCGGGACTGAGCACCGGGGAGCTGTTTTTT. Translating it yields CASSPGLSTGELFF. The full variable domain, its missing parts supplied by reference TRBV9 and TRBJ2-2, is DSGVTQTPKHLITATGQRVTLRCSPRSGDLSVYWYQQSLDQGLQFLIQYYNGEERAKGNILERFSAQQFPDLHSELNLSSLELGDSALYFCASSPGLSTGELFFGEGSRLTVL.

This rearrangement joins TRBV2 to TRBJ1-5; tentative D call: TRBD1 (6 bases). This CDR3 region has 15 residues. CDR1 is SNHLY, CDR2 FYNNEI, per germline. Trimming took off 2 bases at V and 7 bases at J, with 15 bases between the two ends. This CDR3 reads CASSEWGRGGQPQHF. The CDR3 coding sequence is TGTGCCAGCAGTGAATGGGGCAGGGGCGGGCAGCCCCAGCATTTT.

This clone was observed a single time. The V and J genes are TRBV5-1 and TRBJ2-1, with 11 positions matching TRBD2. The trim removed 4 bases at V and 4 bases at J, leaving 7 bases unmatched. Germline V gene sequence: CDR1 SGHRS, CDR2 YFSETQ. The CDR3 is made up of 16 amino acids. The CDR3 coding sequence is TGCGCCAGCAGCACAAATAGCGGGGGGGCGTACAATGAGCAGTTCTTC. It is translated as CASSTNSGGAYNEQFF.

CDR3 DNA sequence: TGTGCCACCAGCGGCCGGACTAGCGGGAGGGATATATACATTCAGTACTTC. This translates into CATSGRTSGRDIYIQYF. This rearrangement joins TRBV15 to TRBJ2-4; 15 bases match TRBD2. The CDR3 runs 17 residues. Per the germline V gene, CDR1 is LNHNV and CDR2 is YYDKDF (reference sequence). V shed 5 bases and J 8 bases; nucleotides not matched to a gene: 10.

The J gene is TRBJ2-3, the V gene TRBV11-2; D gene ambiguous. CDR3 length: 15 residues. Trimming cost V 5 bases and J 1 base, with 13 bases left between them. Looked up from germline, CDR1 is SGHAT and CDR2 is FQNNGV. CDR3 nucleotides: TGTGCCAGCAGCGCCTTAGCTACCGGCACAGATACGCAGTATTTT. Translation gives CASSALATGTDTQYF. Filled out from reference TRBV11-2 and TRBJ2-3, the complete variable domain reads EAGVAQSPRYKIIEKRQSVAFWCNPISGHATLYWYQQILGQGPKLLIQFQNNGVVDDSQLPKDRFSAERLKGVDSTLKIQPAKLEDSAVYLCASSALATGTDTQYFGPGTRLTVL.

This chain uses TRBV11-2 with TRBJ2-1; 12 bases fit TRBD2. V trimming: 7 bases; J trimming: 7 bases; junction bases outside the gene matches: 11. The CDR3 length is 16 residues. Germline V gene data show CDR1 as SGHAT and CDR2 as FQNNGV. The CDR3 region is CASIRAGTSGYNEQFF. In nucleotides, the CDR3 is TGTGCCAGCATCCGAGCCGGGACTAGCGGGTATAATGAGCAGTTCTTC.

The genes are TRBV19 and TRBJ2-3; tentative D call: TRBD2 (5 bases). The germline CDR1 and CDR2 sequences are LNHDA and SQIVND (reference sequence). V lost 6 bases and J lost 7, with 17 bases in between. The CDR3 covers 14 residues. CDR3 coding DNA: TGTGCCAGTAGCCCGGACCCCTCGGGATATACGCAGTATTTT. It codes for CASSPDPSGYTQYF.

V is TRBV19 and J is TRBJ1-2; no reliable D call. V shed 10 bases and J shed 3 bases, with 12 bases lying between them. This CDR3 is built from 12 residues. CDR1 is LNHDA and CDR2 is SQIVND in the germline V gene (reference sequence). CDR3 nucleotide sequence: TGTGCCATCCAAGGTCGGGACTATGGCTACACCTTC. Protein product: CAIQGRDYGYTF.

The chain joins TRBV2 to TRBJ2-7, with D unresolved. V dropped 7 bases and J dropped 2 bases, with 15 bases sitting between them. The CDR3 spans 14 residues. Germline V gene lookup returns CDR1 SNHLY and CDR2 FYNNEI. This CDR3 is CASIVTPSTYEQYF. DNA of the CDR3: TGTGCCAGCATCGTGACTCCTTCCACCTACGAGCAGTACTTC.

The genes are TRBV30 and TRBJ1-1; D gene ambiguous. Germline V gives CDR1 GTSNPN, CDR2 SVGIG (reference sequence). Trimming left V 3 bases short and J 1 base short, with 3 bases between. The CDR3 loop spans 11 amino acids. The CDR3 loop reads CAWSKNTEAFF. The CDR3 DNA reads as TGTGCCTGGAGCAAGAACACTGAAGCTTTCTTT.

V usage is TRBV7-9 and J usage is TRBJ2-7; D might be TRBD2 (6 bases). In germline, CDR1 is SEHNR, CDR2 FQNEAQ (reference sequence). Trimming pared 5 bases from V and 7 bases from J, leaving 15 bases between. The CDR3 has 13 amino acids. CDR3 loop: CASSPRWGDEQYF. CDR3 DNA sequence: TGTGCCAGCAGCCCCCGCTGGGGGGATGAGCAGTACTTC.

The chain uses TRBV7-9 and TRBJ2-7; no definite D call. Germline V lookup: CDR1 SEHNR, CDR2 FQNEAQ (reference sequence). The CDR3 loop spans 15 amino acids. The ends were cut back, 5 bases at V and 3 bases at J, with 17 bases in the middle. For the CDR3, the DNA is TGTGCCAGCAGCCACGAAACAGAGACCTACTACGAGCAGTACTTC. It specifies CASSHETETYYEQYF.

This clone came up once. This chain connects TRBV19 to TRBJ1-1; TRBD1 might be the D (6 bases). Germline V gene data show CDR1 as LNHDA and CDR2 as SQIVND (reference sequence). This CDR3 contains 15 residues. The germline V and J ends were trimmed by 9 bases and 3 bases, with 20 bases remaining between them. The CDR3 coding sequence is TGTGCCAGCACATACTCTAGGGGGGGGGACACTGAAGCTTTCTTT. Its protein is CASTYSRGGDTEAFF.

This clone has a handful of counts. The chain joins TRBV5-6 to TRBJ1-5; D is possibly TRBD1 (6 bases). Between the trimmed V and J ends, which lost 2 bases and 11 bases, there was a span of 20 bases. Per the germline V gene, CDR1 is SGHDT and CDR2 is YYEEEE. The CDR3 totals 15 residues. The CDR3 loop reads CASSFQGRGGGSQHF. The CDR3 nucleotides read TGTGCCAGCAGCTTTCAGGGGCGGGGGGGAGGATCCCAGCATTTT.

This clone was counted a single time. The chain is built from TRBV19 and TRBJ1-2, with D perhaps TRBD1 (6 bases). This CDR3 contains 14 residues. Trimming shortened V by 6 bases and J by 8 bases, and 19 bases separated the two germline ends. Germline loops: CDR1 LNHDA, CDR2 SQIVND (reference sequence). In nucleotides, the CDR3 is TGTGCCAGTAGGCCCCGGACAGAAAGGTTGGGCTACACCTTC. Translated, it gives CASRPRTERLGYTF.

CDR3 bases: TGTGCCTGGAGTGTACGGGGGGGGAAACTGTTTTTT. It translates to CAWSVRGGKLFF. The genes are TRBV30 and TRBJ1-4, with D maybe TRBD1 (5 bases). The CDR3 has 12 residues. V lost 0 bases and J 11 bases, leaving 10 bases between the germline ends. Per germline, CDR1 GTSNPN and CDR2 SVGIG (reference sequence).